This entry describes one T cell receptor (beta chain). The antigen is not known. The sample belongs to a study of cytomegalovirus exposure and HLA in healthy donors. PCR involved 60 Vbeta and 13 Jbeta primers. How the authors handled the data: Per a later analysis, the number of unique TCR beta chains was approximately 80 million, of which 8.5 million to 11 million were shared. Assay: immunoSEQ multiplex PCR; the TCRdb copy retains only in-frame clones and omits some. Clone size and the V and J calls come from that table; the DNA yielded D and trimming. The data hold 160,000 or so clones, with under 90% observed a single time. The CDR3 runs 11 residues. Trimming stripped 9 bases from V and 4 bases from J, with 9 bases between. Germline values: CDR1 MNHNS, CDR2 SASEGT. Study conclusions and caveats: TCR beta V- and J-gene trimming was later associated with a missense DCLRE1C variant.

The chain joins TRBV6-1 to TRBJ1-2; tentative D call: TRBD1 (5 bases). The sequenced sample was PBMCs. The source is a man aged 25 to 40 in good health and CMV-seronegative. The CDR3: CARVTVYGYTF. In DNA, the CDR3 is TGTGCCAGGGTGACAGTCTATGGCTACACCTTC.